This TCR beta chain emerged from a study of early T cells in non-severe SARS-CoV-2 infection. Looking at the study overall: Whole-blood bulk RNA, unsorted, was sequenced, and chains were unpaired. Notes on the study in general: Private and CD4 specificities were missed by VDJdb matching, which favored anti-spike CD8 responses.

Points on this clonotype: Antigen: not known.

The germline V gene encodes CDR1 SGDLS and CDR2 YYNGEE. The CDR3 runs 14 residues. The V end lost 0 bases, the J end lost 5 bases, and 12 bases lay between the germline ends. Individual cDNA molecules each received unique molecular identifiers attached to them. TCRdb reprocessed the 5' RACE reads with MiXCR, giving one entry per CDR3 protein. The data hold approximately 97,000 distinct CDR3 sequences, with around 13% observed a single time. The rearrangement uses TRBV9 and TRBJ2-7; TRBD2 might be the D (6 bases). The sequencing input was whole blood. This receptor was taken from an adult who was a healthcare worker with PCR-confirmed SARS-CoV-2 infection or an uninfected control (not recorded which). CDR3 in amino acids: CASSVAPSVHEQYF. CDR3 nucleotide sequence: TGTGCCAGCAGCGTAGCTCCTAGCGTACACGAGCAGTACTTC.